The 20 T cell receptor beta chains below come from one sample, sequenced in a study of shared T cell receptors in the human thymus. Clones were read by immunoSEQ multiplex PCR, and TCRdb kept only the in-frame ones, dropping some. The table has 600,000 or so clones, more than 75% seen once; the top ten hold under 0.01%. This same sample was also taken into another study, of human thymus T cells.

Input material: thymocytes. These receptors all stem from a boy younger than two with a congenital heart defect.

The chain is built from TRBV29-1 and TRBJ1-2; D is possibly TRBD1 (5 bases). Trimming removed 0 bases from V and 5 bases from J, with 22 bases in between. The CDR3 length is 17 residues. Per the germline V gene, CDR1 is SQVTM and CDR2 is ANQGSEA. CDR3 coding DNA: TGCAGCGTTGAAGATCTGGCCAGGGTGCGAAGTGGGTATGGCTACACCTTC. It encodes CSVEDLARVRSGYGYTF. The full variable domain, its missing parts supplied by reference TRBV29-1 and TRBJ1-2, is SAVISQKPSRDICQRGTSLTIQCQVDSQVTMMFWYRQQPGQSLTLIATANQGSEATYESGFVIDKFPISRPNLTFSTLTVSNMSPEDSSIYLCSVEDLARVRSGYGYTFGSGTRLTVV.

This chain joins TRBV27 and TRBJ2-5; the match to TRBD1 covers 9 bases. Germline V CDR1 and CDR2: MNHEY, SMNVEV (reference sequence). CDR3 size: 16 residues. V lost 5 bases, J lost 1 base, and 8 bases stayed unmatched. CDR3 loop: CASSPRTGAVQETQYF. DNA of the CDR3: TGTGCCAGCAGTCCAAGGACAGGGGCGGTCCAAGAGACCCAGTACTTC.

The J gene is TRBJ1-5, the V gene TRBV18, with TRBD1 matching 8 bases. Germline assignment: CDR1 KGHSH and CDR2 LQKENI. The CDR3 has 17 amino acids. Losses at the gene ends were 3 bases for V and 0 bases for J; bases not matched to a gene: 7. CDR3 in amino acids: CASSPGTGIFSNQPQHF. The CDR3 nucleotides read TGTGCCAGCTCACCCGGGACAGGTATATTTAGCAATCAGCCCCAGCATTTT.

CDR3 sequence reads: CASSPTSGDDEQYF. The CDR3 DNA follows: TGTGCCAGCAGCCCCACTAGCGGAGATGACGAGCAGTACTTC. The genes are TRBV27 and TRBJ2-7, with 8 bases aligning to TRBD2. The V and J ends lost 6 bases and 5 bases, in that order; junction bases with no gene match: 9. The germline CDR1 and CDR2 sequences are MNHEY and SMNVEV (reference sequence). The CDR3 extends over 14 amino acids.

The genes are TRBV19 and TRBJ2-1; no definite D call. Germline CDR1 is LNHDA and CDR2 is SQIVND (reference sequence). V lost 0 bases, J lost 3 bases, and 3 bases lay in between. This CDR3 has 13 amino acids. CDR3 nucleotides: TGTGCCAGTAGTATAGACCACTACAATGAGCAGTTCTTC. As protein: CASSIDHYNEQFF.

This chain joins TRBV6-5 and TRBJ2-1; D unclear. The V end was cut by 3 bases, the J end by 5 bases, with 11 bases between. Germline V gene data show CDR1 as MNHEY and CDR2 as SVGAGI. The CDR3 runs to 14 residues. The DNA for the CDR3 is TGTGCCAGCAGTTATAAACAGTGGGACAATGAGCAGTTCTTC. It yields the protein CASSYKQWDNEQFF.

The chain recombines TRBV6-5 with TRBJ2-5; a possible D gene is TRBD1 (5 bases). Per germline, CDR1 MNHEY and CDR2 SVGAGI. Deletions cut 2 bases from V and 1 base from J, with 8 bases between. The CDR3 length is 14 residues. The DNA of the CDR3 is TGTGCCAGCAGTTACGACAGATTCCAAGAGACCCAGTACTTC. Residues: CASSYDRFQETQYF.

The V gene is TRBV19, the J gene TRBJ2-1; the match to TRBD2 covers 7 bases. The CDR3 runs to 12 residues. The J segment lost 7 bases and the V segment lost 4 bases, leaving 1 base of the junction unmatched. The V gene's germline CDR1 is LNHDA and CDR2 SQIVND (reference sequence). Here the CDR3 reads CASSRGGNEQFF. DNA of the CDR3: TGTGCCAGTAGTAGGGGGGGAAATGAGCAGTTCTTC.

The chain uses TRBV14 and TRBJ2-4, with TRBD1 matching over 8 bases. Germline CDR1 and CDR2: SGHDN and FVKESK. The J segment lost 0 bases and the V segment lost 4 bases, leaving 5 bases of the junction unmatched. The CDR3 length is 16 residues. Here the CDR3 DNA reads TGTGCCAGCAGCCCCGGACAGGGTAAAGCCAAAAACATTCAGTACTTC. Translated: CASSPGQGKAKNIQYF.

The V and J genes are TRBV7-9 and TRBJ2-7, with TRBD1 matching over 7 bases. Germline V CDR1 and CDR2: SEHNR, FQNEAQ (reference sequence). The CDR3 is made up of 14 amino acids. The J segment lost 5 bases and the V segment lost 10 bases, leaving 14 bases of the junction unmatched. This CDR3 reads CAMAAGTVGHEQYF. The CDR3 DNA reads TGTGCCATGGCCGCCGGGACAGTCGGTCACGAGCAGTACTTC. Based on the CDR3 plus reference TRBV7-9 and TRBJ2-7, the full variable domain is DTGVSQNPRHKITKRGQNVTFRCDPISEHNRLYWYRQTLGQGPEFLTYFQNEAQLEKSRLLSDRFSAERPKGSFSTLEIQRTEQGDSAMYLCAMAAGTVGHEQYFGPGTRLTVT.

The J gene is TRBJ2-6, the V gene TRBV19; 12 positions match TRBD1. Looked up from germline, CDR1 is LNHDA and CDR2 is SQIVND (reference sequence). J gave up 3 bases and V 5 bases, and 20 bases lay outside the gene matches. The CDR3 totals 22 residues. The CDR3 DNA reads as TGTGCCAGTAGTCCCAAACCCTATCCGGGACAGGGGGCGCTTTATGGGGCCAACGTCCTGACTTTC. Protein sequence: CASSPKPYPGQGALYGANVLTF.

The CDR3 nucleotides are TGTGCCAGCACCAGGGAGGCGAACACTGAAGCTTTCTTT. As protein: CASTREANTEAFF. This chain links TRBV6-1 with TRBJ1-1, with D possibly matching TRBD1 (5 bases). Germline V gene lookup returns CDR1 MNHNS and CDR2 SASEGT. The CDR3 is 13 amino acids. Trimming removed 7 bases at V and 1 base at J, with 10 bases between.

The chain carries TRBV27 and TRBJ1-6, with TRBD1 identical over 7 bases. Germline loops: CDR1 MNHEY, CDR2 SMNVEV (reference sequence). The CDR3 is 21 amino acids. V shed 5 bases, J shed 8 bases, and the junction held 27 bases outside the gene matches. CDR3 coding DNA: TGTGCCAGCAGTCCAACGCCGGGACAGTTGAGTGGGTCCCCCCGCCATTCACCCCTCCACTTT. Its translation: CASSPTPGQLSGSPRHSPLHF.

V usage is TRBV18 and J usage is TRBJ1-5; 7 nucleotides agree with TRBD1. Germline CDR1 KGHSH, CDR2 LQKENI. The CDR3 is made up of 15 amino acids. Trimming took 5 bases from V and 0 from J; bases not matched to a gene: 4. The CDR3 protein is CASSSDRASNQPQHF. CDR3 sequence (DNA): TGTGCCAGCTCATCAGACAGGGCTAGCAATCAGCCCCAGCATTTT.

The rearrangement joins TRBV5-4 to TRBJ2-7, with TRBD2 matching 11 bases. The length of the CDR3 is 15 residues. V was clipped by 4 bases and J by 1 base; unmatched bases: 4. Germline CDR1 SGHNT, CDR2 YYREEE (reference sequence). The CDR3 region has the DNA TGTGCCAGCAGCGCCTTAGCGGGAGGGTCCTACGAGCAGTACTTC. Amino acids: CASSALAGGSYEQYF.

The rearrangement uses TRBV5-6 and TRBJ1-1, with TRBD1 as a possible D gene (5 bases). With 0 bases removed from V and 3 bases from J, the gap between germline ends came to 9 bases. This CDR3 has 14 residues. Germline V lookup: CDR1 SGHDT, CDR2 YYEEEE. DNA of the CDR3: TGTGCCAGCAGCTTGGCGGGGGGGGACACTGAAGCTTTCTTT. It encodes CASSLAGGDTEAFF.

This clone was seen a single time. The V and J genes are TRBV28 and TRBJ1-2; 7 bases line up with TRBD1. The J segment lost 2 bases and the V segment lost 2 bases, leaving 2 bases of the junction unmatched. Per germline, CDR1 MDHEN and CDR2 SYDVKM. This CDR3 is 14 amino acids long. Here the CDR3 DNA reads TGTGCCAGCAGTTTAACAGGGGCGAACTATGGCTACACCTTC. Its translation: CASSLTGANYGYTF.

The rearrangement joins TRBV5-4 to TRBJ1-1; 8 bases fit TRBD1. Germline assignment: CDR1 SGHNT and CDR2 YYREEE (reference sequence). J lost 0 bases, V lost 6 bases, and 19 bases had no gene match. CDR3 length equals 19 residues. The CDR3 sequence is CASKFGGMDRVRLNTEAFF. CDR3 sequence (DNA): TGTGCCAGCAAATTTGGTGGGATGGACAGGGTACGGTTGAACACTGAAGCTTTCTTT.

This sequence joins TRBV11-2 and TRBJ2-3; 7 bases line up with TRBD2. The CDR3 loop spans 15 amino acids. J gave up 0 bases and V 4 bases, and 4 bases lay outside the gene matches. CDR1 is SGHAT, CDR2 FQNNGV, per germline. In DNA form, the CDR3 reads TGTGCCAGCAGCTCCATGCGGGAGAGCACAGATACGCAGTATTTT. It yields the protein CASSSMRESTDTQYF.

This chain links TRBV11-2 with TRBJ1-1, with D perhaps TRBD1 (6 bases). The CDR3 is 14 residues long. Trimming took off 5 bases at V and 7 bases at J, with 17 bases between the two ends. Germline V lookup: CDR1 SGHAT, CDR2 FQNNGV. The CDR3 spells CASSPHEGDVEAFF. The CDR3 nucleotides are TGTGCCAGCAGCCCCCATGAGGGGGACGTTGAAGCTTTCTTT.